This T cell receptor (beta chain) was documented in a study of neoadjuvant nivolumab and ipilimumab in lung cancer. Study-wide results and limits: TCR receptors were sequenced in few samples. Compared with tumor-adjacent uninvolved lung, resected tumors showed greater richness and clonality.

The CDR3 sequence is 16 residues long. J gave up 2 bases and V 4 bases, and 11 bases lay outside the gene matches. Germline V CDR1 and CDR2: SGHTA, FQGNSA. Using immunoSEQ multiplex PCR, the repertoire was profiled, and TCRdb retains in-frame clones only, with some absent. The repertoire holds roughly 28,000 clones, 76% seen once, with 15% to 20% in the top ten. Comment on this clone: Its antigen is unidentified.

Specimen: tumor tissue, collected after neoadjuvant nivolumab, alone or with ipilimumab, at or shortly before surgery. The chain employs TRBV7-2 and TRBJ2-7, with 7 bases aligning to TRBD1. This clonotype originated in an adult with non-small cell lung cancer. The CDR3 DNA is TGTGCCAGCAGCTCACGAACAGGGGTAAGGACCTACGAGCAGTACTTC. Its protein product is CASSSRTGVRTYEQYF.